A selection of T cell receptor beta chains follows, all from one sample in a study of a mutant IDH1 vaccine in newly diagnosed glioma. The assay was immunoSEQ multiplex PCR, and TCRdb's table has in-frame clones only and misses some. The repertoire holds tens of thousands of clones, with 65% to 80% as singletons. The material was peripheral blood mononuclear cells (PBMCs), obtained from a glioma patient treated with radiotherapy, temozolomide or both. Receptors originate from a man between 45 and 60 years old with glioma. Some clones in this sample may be carry-over from other donors' samples. The CDR3 runs from the conserved cysteine through the conserved F or W. D genes are given only for firm matches. Expanded clones get a size class; other rows say once, few or many, or leave the size out.

cdr3_length: 16
j_call: TRBJ2-6
v_call: TRBV27
clone_size: .
d_call: .
cdr3_aa: CASSLRRGSGANVLTF
cdr3_nt: TGTGCCAGCAGTTTAAGGCGGGGATCTGGGGCCAACGTCCTGACTTTC

cdr3_length: 15
j_call: TRBJ1-5
v_call: TRBV6-4
clone_size: .
d_call: .
cdr3_aa: CASRAEGESNQPQHF
cdr3_nt: TGTGCCAGCAGGGCCGAGGGGGAAAGCAATCAGCCCCAGCATTTT

cdr3_length: 16
j_call: TRBJ2-7
v_call: TRBV11-2
clone_size: .
d_call: .
cdr3_aa: CASSLLTGSGYDEQYF
cdr3_nt: TGTGCCAGCAGCCTCTTGACGGGAAGCGGCTACGACGAGCAGTACTTC

cdr3_length: 14
j_call: TRBJ2-7
v_call: TRBV9
clone_size: .
d_call: .
cdr3_aa: CASSVGTGQGEQYF
cdr3_nt: TGTGCCAGCAGCGTAGGAACAGGGCAAGGGGAGCAGTACTTC

cdr3_length: 16
j_call: TRBJ2-2
v_call: TRBV11-2
clone_size: .
d_call: .
cdr3_aa: CASISGTGAGSGELFF
cdr3_nt: TGTGCCAGCATCTCGGGGACAGGAGCGGGGTCCGGGGAGCTGTTTTTT

cdr3_length: 15
j_call: TRBJ2-1
v_call: TRBV6-5
clone_size: .
d_call: .
cdr3_aa: CASSRDTGSWNEQFF
cdr3_nt: TGTGCCAGCAGTAGAGACACAGGGTCTTGGAATGAGCAGTTCTTC

cdr3_length: 12
j_call: TRBJ2-7
v_call: TRBV18
clone_size: .
d_call: .
cdr3_aa: CASSQNSNEQYF
cdr3_nt: TGTGCCAGCTCGCAGAATTCCAACGAGCAGTACTTC

cdr3_length: 11
j_call: TRBJ2-7
v_call: TRBV14
clone_size: .
d_call: .
cdr3_aa: CASSHSYEQYF
cdr3_nt: TGTGCCAGCAGCCACTCCTACGAGCAGTACTTC

cdr3_length: 12
j_call: TRBJ1-5
v_call: TRBV7-9
clone_size: few
d_call: .
cdr3_aa: CASSLDEQPQHF
cdr3_nt: TGTGCCAGCAGCTTAGACGAGCAGCCCCAGCATTTT

cdr3_length: 14
j_call: TRBJ1-2
v_call: TRBV18
clone_size: few
d_call: TRBD1
cdr3_aa: CASSPTTGERGYTF
cdr3_nt: TGTGCCAGCTCCCCCACGACAGGGGAAAGAGGCTACACCTTC

cdr3_length: 11
j_call: TRBJ1-1
v_call: TRBV28
clone_size: .
d_call: .
cdr3_aa: CASSSAKGAFF
cdr3_nt: TGTGCCAGCAGTTCCGCAAAAGGGGCTTTCTTT

cdr3_length: 15
j_call: TRBJ1-1
v_call: TRBV19
clone_size: .
d_call: .
cdr3_aa: CASSIGATQDTEAFF
cdr3_nt: TGTGCCAGTAGTATTGGAGCCACACAGGACACTGAAGCTTTCTTT

cdr3_length: 16
j_call: TRBJ2-2
v_call: TRBV14
clone_size: .
d_call: .
cdr3_aa: CASSQDGGRRAGELFF
cdr3_nt: .

cdr3_length: 14
j_call: TRBJ2-3
v_call: TRBV6-4
clone_size: medium-sized
d_call: .
cdr3_aa: CASSDGGSTDTQYF
cdr3_nt: TGTGCCAGCAGTGACGGGGGAAGCACAGATACGCAGTATTTT

cdr3_length: 11
j_call: TRBJ1-2
v_call: TRBV20-1
clone_size: few
d_call: .
cdr3_aa: CSAEQGYGYTF
cdr3_nt: TGCAGTGCGGAACAGGGCTATGGCTACACCTTC

cdr3_length: 18
j_call: TRBJ2-4
v_call: TRBV19
clone_size: .
d_call: .
cdr3_aa: CASSIPSDGDPAKNIQYF
cdr3_nt: TGTGCCAGTAGTATACCATCGGACGGAGACCCGGCCAAAAACATTCAGTACTTC

cdr3_length: 12
j_call: TRBJ2-3
v_call: TRBV19
clone_size: .
d_call: .
cdr3_aa: CASSAVKGTQYF
cdr3_nt: TGTGCCAGTAGTGCAGTCAAGGGTACGCAGTATTTT